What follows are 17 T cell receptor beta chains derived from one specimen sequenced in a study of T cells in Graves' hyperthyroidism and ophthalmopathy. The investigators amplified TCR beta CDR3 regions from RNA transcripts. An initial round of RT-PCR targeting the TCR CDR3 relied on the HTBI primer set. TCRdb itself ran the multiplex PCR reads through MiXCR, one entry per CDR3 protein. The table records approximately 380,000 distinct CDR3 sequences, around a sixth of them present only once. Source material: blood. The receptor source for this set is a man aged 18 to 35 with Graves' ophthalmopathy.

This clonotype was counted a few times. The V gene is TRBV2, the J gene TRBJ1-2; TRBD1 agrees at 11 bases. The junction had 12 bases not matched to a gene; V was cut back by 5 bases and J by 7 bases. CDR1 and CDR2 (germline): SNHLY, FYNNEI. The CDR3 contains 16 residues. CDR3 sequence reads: CASSLTKDRGRTGYTF. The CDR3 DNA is TGTGCCAGCAGTCTGACAAAGGACAGGGGGCGAACTGGCTACACCTTC.

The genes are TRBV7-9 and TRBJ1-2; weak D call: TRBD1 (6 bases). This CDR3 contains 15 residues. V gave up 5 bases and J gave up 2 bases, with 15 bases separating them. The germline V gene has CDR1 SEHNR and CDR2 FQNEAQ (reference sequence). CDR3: CASSPWGQGNYGYTF. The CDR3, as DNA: TGTGCCAGCAGCCCATGGGGGCAGGGAAACTATGGCTACACCTTC.

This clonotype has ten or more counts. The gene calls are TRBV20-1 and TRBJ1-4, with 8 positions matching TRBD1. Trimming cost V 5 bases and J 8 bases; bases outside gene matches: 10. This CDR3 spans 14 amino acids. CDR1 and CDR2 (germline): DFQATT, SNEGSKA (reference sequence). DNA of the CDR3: TGCAGTGCTTCTACAGGGGGTGACGGGGAAAAACTGTTTTTT. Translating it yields CSASTGGDGEKLFF.

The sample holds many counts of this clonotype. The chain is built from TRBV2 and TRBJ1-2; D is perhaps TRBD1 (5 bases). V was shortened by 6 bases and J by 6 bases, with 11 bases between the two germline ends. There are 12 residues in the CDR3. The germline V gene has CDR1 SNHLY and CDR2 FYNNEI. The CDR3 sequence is CASRRAGHGYTF. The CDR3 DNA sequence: TGTGCCAGCAGGAGGGCAGGGCATGGCTACACCTTC. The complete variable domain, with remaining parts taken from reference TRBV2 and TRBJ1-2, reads EPEVTQTPSHQVTQMGQEVILRCVPISNHLYFYWYRQILGQKVEFLVSFYNNEISEKSEIFDDQFSVERPDGSNFTLKIRSTKLEDSAMYFCASRRAGHGYTFGSGTRLTVV.

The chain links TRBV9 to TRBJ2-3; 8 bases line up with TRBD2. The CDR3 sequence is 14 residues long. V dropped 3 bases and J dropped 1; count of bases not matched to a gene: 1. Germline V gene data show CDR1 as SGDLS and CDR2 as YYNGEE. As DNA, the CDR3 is TGTGCCAGCAGCGCCGGGGGGGGCACAGATACGCAGTATTTT. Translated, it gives CASSAGGGTDTQYF.

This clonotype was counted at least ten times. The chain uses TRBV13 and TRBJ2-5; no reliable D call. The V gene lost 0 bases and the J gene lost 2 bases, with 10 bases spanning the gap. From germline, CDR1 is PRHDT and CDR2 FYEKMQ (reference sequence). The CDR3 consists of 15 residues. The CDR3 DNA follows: TGTGCCAGCAGCTTAGGGCCGACCCTTCAAGAGACCCAGTACTTC. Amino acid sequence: CASSLGPTLQETQYF.

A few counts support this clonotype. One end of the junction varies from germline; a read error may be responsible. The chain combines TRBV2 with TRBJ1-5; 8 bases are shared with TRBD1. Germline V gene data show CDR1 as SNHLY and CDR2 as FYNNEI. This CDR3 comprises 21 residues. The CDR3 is CASRESSLPGQARYSNLPQHF. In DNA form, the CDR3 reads TGTGCCAGCAGGGAAAGCTCACTACCGGGACAGGCCCGCTATAGCAATCTGCCCCAGCATTTT.

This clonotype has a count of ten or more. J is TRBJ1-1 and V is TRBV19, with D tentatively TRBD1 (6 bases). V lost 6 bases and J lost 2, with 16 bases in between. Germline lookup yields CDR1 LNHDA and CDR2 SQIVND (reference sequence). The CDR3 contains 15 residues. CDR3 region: CASRPGPGGNTEAFF. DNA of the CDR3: TGTGCCAGTAGACCGGGACCCGGGGGCAACACTGAAGCTTTCTTT.

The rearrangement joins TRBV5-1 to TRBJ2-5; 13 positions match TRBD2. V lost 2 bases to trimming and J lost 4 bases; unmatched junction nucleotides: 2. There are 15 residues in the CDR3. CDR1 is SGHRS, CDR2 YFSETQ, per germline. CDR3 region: CASSLWTSGGETQYF. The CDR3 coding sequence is TGCGCCAGCAGCTTATGGACTAGCGGGGGAGAGACCCAGTACTTC.

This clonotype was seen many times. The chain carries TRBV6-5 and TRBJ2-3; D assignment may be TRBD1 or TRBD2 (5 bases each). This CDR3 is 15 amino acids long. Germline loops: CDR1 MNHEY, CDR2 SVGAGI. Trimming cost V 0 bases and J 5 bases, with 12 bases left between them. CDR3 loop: CASSYSEGTGDTQYF. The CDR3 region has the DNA TGTGCCAGCAGTTACTCGGAAGGGACGGGAGATACGCAGTATTTT.

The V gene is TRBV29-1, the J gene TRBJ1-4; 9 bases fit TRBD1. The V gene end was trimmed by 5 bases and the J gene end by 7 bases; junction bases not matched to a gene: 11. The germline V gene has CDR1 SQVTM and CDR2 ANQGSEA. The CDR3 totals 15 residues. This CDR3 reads CSVWADRGRGEKLFF. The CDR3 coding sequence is TGCAGCGTTTGGGCGGACAGGGGACGTGGTGAAAAACTGTTTTTT.

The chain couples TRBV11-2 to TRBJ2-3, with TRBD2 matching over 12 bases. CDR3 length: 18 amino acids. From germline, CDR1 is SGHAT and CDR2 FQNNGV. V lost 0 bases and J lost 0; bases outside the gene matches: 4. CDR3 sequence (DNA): TGTGCCAGCAGCTTAGAACTAGCGGGGGGCGGAAGCACAGATACGCAGTATTTT. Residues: CASSLELAGGGSTDTQYF.

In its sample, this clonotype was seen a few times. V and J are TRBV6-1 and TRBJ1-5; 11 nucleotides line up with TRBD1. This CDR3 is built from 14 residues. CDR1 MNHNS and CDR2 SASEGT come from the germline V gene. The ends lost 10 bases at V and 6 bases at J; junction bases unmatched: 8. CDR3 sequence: CATRGTGGSQPQHF. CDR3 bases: TGTGCCACGAGGGGGACAGGGGGATCTCAGCCCCAGCATTTT.

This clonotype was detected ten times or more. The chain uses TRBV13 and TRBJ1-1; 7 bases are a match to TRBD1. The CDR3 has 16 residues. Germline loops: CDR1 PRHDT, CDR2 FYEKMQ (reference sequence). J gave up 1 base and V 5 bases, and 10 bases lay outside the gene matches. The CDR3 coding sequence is TGTGCCAGCAGCACTAACAGGGGACGGAGGAACACTGAAGCTTTCTTT. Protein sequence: CASSTNRGRRNTEAFF.

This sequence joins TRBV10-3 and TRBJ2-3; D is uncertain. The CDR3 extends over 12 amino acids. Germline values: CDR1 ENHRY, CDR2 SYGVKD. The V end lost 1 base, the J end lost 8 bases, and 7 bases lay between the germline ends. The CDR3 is CAISELEPTQYF. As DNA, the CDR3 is TGTGCCATCAGTGAGTTAGAGCCTACGCAGTATTTT.

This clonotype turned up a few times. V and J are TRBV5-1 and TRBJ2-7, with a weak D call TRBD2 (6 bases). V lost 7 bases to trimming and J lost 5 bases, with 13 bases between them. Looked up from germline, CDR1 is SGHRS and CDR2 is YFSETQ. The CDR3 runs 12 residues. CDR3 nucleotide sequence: TGCGCCAGCTCCGGGACTTTCAACGAGCAGTACTTC. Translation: CASSGTFNEQYF.

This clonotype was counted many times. CDR3 nucleotides: TGTGCCAGCACCGAACCGAATCAGCCCCAGCATTTT. Translated, it gives CASTEPNQPQHF. V is TRBV6-4 and J is TRBJ1-5; D unclear. Germline lookup yields CDR1 MRHNA and CDR2 SNTAGT. V was trimmed by 7 bases and J by 4 bases, leaving 8 bases between them. The CDR3 covers 12 residues.